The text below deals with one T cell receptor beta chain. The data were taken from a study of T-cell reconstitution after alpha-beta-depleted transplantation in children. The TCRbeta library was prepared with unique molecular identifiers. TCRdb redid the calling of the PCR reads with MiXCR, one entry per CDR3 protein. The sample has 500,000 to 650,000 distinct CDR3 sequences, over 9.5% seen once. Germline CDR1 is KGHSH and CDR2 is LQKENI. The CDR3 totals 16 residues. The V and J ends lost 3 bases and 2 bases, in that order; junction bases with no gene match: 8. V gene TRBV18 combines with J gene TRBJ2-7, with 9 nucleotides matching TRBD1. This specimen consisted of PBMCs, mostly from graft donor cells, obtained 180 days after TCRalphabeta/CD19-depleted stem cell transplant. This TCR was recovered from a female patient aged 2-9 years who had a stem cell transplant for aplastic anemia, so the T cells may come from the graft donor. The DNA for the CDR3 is TGTGCCAGCTCACCTCGGCCGGGACAGGGACCCTACGAGCAGTACTTC. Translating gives CASSPRPGQGPYEQYF. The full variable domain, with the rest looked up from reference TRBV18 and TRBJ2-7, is NAGVMQNPRHLVRRRGQEARLRCSPMKGHSHVYWYRQLPEEGLKFMVYLQKENIIDESGMPKERFSAEFPKEGPSILRIQQVVRGDSAAYFCASSPRPGQGPYEQYFGPGTRLTVT.